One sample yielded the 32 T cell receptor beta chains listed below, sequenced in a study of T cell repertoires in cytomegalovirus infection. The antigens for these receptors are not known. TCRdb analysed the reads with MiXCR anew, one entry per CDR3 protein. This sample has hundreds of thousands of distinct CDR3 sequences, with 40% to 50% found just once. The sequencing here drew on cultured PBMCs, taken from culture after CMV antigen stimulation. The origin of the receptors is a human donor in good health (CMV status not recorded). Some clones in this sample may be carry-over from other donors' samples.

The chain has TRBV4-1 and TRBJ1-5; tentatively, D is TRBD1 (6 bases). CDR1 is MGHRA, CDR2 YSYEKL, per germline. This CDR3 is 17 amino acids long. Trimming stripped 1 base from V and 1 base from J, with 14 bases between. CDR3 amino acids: CASSQGGRGTSNQPQHF. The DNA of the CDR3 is TGCGCCAGCAGCCAAGGGGGGCGGGGGACGAGCAATCAGCCCCAGCATTTT.

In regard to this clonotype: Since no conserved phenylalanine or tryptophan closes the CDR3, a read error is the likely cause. The CDR3: CASSLPWADMGNQPQHC. CDR3 sequence (DNA): TGTGCCAGCAGCTTACCTTGGGCAGACATGGGGAATCAGCCCCAGCATTGT. The chain combines TRBV7-2 with TRBJ1-5, with D hard to call. Trimming took 2 bases from V and 4 from J, leaving 18 bases between them. Looked up from germline, CDR1 is SGHTA and CDR2 is FQGNSA. The CDR3 is 17 residues long.

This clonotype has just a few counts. In DNA, the CDR3 is TGTGCCAGCAGTGAAGCAGGACTCATCACCGGGGAGCTGTTTTTT. Translating it yields CASSEAGLITGELFF. This chain joins TRBV6-1 and TRBJ2-2; maybe TRBD2 (5 bases). With 0 bases removed from V and 4 bases from J, the gap between germline ends came to 9 bases. CDR1 and CDR2 from the germline V gene are MNHNS and SASEGT. The CDR3 runs 15 residues.

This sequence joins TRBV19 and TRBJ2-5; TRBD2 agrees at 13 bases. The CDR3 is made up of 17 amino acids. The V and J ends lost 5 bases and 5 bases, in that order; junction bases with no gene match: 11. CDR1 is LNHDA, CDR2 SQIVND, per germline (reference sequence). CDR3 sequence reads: CASSPTGTSGVMETQYF. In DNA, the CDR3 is TGTGCCAGTAGTCCGACGGGGACTAGCGGGGTGATGGAGACCCAGTACTTC.

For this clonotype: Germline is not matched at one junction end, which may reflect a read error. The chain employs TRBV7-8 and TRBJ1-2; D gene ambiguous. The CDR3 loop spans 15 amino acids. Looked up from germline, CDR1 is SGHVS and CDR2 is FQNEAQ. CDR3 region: CTSSLTNYLNYGYTF. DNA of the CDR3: TGTACCAGCAGCTTGACTAATTACCTTAACTATGGCTACACCTTC.

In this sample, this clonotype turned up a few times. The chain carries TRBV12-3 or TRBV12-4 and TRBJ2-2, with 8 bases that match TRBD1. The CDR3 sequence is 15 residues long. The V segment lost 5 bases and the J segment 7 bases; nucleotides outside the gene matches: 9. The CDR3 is CASSTRTGIGGELFF. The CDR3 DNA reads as TGTGCCAGCAGTACCCGGACAGGGATCGGCGGGGAGCTGTTTTTT.

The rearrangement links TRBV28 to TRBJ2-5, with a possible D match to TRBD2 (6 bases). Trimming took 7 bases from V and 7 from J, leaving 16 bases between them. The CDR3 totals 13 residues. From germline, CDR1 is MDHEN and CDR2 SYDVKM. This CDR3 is CASTLAEAGTQYF. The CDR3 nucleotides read TGTGCCAGCACCCTAGCAGAAGCGGGGACCCAGTACTTC.

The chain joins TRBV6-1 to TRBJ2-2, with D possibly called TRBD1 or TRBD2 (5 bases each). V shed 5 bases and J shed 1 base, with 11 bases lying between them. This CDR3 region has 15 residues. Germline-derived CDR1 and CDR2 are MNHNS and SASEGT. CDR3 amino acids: CASSRGWENTGELFF. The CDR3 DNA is TGTGCCAGCAGTCGGGGCTGGGAGAACACCGGGGAGCTGTTTTTT.

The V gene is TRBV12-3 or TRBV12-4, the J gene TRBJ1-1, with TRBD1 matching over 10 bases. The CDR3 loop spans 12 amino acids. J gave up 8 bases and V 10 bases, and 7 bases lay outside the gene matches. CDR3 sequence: CAIGTGAREAFF. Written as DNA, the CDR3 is TGTGCCATCGGGACAGGGGCAAGAGAAGCTTTCTTT.

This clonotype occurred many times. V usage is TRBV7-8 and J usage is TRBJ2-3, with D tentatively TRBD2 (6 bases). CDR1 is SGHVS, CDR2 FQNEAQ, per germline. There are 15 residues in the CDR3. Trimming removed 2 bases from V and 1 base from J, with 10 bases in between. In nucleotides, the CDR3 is TGTGCCAGCAGCTTAACTGCTAGCGGCACAGATACGCAGTATTTT. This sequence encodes CASSLTASGTDTQYF.

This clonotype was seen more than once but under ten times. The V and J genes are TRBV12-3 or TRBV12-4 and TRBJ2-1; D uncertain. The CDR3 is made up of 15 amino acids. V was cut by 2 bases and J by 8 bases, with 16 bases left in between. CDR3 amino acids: CASSLWGSIFDEQFF. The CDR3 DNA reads TGTGCCAGCAGTTTATGGGGAAGTATCTTCGATGAGCAGTTCTTC.

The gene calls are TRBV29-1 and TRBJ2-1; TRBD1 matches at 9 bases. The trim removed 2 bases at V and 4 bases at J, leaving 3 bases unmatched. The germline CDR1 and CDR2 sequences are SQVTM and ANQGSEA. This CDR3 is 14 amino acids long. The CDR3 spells CSVEKGQGYNEQFF. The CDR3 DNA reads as TGCAGCGTTGAAAAGGGACAGGGATACAATGAGCAGTTCTTC.

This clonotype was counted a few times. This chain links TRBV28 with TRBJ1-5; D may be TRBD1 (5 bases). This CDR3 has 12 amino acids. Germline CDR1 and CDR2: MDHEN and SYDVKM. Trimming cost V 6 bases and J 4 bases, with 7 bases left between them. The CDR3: CASRGGNQPQHF. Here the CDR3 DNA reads TGTGCCAGCAGGGGGGGGAATCAGCCCCAGCATTTT.

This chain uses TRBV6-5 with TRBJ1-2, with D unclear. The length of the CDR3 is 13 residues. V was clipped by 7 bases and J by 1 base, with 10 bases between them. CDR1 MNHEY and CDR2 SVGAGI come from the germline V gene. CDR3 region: CASTIGFNYGYTF. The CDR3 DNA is TGTGCCAGCACGATAGGATTTAACTATGGCTACACCTTC.

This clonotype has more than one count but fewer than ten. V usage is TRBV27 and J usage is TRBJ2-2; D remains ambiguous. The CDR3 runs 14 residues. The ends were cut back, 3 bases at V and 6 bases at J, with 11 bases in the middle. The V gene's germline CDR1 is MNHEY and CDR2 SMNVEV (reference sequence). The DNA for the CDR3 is TGTGCCAGCAGTTTGAGGCCTTACGCCGGGGAGCTGTTTTTT. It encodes CASSLRPYAGELFF.

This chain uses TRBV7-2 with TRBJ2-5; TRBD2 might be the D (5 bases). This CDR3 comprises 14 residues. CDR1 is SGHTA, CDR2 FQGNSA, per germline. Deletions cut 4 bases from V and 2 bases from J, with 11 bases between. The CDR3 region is CASSSRRAQETQYF. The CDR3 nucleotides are TGTGCCAGCAGCTCAAGGCGGGCACAAGAGACCCAGTACTTC.

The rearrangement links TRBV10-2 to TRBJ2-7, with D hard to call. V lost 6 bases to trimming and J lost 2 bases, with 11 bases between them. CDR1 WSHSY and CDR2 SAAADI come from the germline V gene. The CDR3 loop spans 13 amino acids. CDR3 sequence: CASRESSAYEQYF. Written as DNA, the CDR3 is TGCGCCAGCAGAGAATCATCGGCCTACGAGCAGTACTTC.

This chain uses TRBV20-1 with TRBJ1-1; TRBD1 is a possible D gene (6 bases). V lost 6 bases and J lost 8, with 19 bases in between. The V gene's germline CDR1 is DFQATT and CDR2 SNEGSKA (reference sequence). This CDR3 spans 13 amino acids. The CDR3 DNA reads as TGCAGTGCGGGGGGAGGGGGATTCGGAGAAGCTTTCTTT. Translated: CSAGGGGFGEAFF.

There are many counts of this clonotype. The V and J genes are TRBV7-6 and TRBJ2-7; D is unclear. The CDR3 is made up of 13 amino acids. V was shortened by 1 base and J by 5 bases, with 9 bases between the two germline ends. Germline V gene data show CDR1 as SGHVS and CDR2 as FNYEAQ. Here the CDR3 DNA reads TGTGCCAGCAGCTTAGAGGGTTACGACGAGCAGTACTTC. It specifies CASSLEGYDEQYF.

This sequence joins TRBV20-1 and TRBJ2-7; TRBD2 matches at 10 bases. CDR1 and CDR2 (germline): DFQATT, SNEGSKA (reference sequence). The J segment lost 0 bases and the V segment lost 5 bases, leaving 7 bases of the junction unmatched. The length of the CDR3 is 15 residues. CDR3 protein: CSARLAGSSSYEQYF. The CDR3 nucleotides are TGCAGTGCTCGACTAGCGGGTTCGAGCTCCTACGAGCAGTACTTC.

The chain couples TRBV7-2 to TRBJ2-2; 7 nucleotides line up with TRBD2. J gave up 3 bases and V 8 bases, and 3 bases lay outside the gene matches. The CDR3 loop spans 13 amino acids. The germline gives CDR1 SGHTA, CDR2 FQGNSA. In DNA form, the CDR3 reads TGTGCCAGCGGGAGGGCTTACACCGGGGAGCTGTTTTTT. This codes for CASGRAYTGELFF.

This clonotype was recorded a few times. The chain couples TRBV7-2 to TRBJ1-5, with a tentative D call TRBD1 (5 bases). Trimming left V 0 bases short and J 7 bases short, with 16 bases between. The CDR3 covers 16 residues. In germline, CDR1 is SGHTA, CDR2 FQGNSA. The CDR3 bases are TGTGCCAGCAGCTTAGCGAAGGGACCCGAGGGGCAGCCCCAGCATTTT. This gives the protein CASSLAKGPEGQPQHF.

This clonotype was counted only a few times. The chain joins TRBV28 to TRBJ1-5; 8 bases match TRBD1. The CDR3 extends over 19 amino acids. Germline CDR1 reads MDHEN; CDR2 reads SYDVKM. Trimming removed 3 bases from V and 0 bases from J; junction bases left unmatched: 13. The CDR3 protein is CASSFPSTGELNSNQPQHF. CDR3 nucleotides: TGTGCCAGCAGTTTTCCCTCGACAGGGGAACTTAATAGCAATCAGCCCCAGCATTTT.

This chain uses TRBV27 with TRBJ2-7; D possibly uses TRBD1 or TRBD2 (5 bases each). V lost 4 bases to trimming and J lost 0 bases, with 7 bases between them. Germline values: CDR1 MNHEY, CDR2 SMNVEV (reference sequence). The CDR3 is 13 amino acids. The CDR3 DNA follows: TGTGCCAGCAGTTGGGGGACCTCCTACGAGCAGTACTTC. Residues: CASSWGTSYEQYF.

The CDR3 region has the DNA TGCAGCGTTGGACAGACCTACGAGCAGTACTTC. Residues: CSVGQTYEQYF. The V and J genes are TRBV29-1 and TRBJ2-7; D may be TRBD1 (5 bases). The CDR3 is made up of 11 amino acids. Germline assignment: CDR1 SQVTM and CDR2 ANQGSEA. The V gene lost 4 bases and the J gene lost 2 bases, with 6 bases spanning the gap.

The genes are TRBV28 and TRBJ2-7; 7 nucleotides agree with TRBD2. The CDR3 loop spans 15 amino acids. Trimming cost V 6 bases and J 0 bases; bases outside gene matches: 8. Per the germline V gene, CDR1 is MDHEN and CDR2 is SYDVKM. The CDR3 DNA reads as TGTGCCAGCAGCGCTGGCGGGGGTAGCTCCTACGAGCAGTACTTC. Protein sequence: CASSAGGGSSYEQYF.

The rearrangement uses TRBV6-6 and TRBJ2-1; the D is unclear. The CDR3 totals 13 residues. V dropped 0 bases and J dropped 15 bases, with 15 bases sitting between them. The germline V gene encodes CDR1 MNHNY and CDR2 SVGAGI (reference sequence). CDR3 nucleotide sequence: TGTGCCAGCAGTTACTCGTTGGGTTCGAGATTGTTCTTC. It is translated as CASSYSLGSRLFF.

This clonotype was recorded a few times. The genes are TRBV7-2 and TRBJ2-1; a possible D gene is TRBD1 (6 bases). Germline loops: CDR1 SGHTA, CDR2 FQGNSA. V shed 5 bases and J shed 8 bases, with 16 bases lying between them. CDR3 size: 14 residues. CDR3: CASSPRGAPDEQFF. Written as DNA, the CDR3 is TGTGCCAGCAGCCCCAGGGGAGCCCCAGATGAGCAGTTCTTC.

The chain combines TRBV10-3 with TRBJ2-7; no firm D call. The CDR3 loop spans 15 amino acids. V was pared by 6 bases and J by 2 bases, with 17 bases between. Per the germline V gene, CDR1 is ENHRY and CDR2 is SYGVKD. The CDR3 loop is CAISPRKGEAYEQYF. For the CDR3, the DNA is TGTGCCATCAGCCCCCGGAAGGGTGAGGCCTACGAGCAGTACTTC.

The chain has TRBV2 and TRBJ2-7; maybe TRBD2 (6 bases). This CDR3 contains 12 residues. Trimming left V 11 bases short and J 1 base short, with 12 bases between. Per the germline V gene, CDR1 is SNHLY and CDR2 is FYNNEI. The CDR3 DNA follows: TGTGCCGTGGAGGGAGAATCCTACGAGCAGTACTTC. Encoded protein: CAVEGESYEQYF.

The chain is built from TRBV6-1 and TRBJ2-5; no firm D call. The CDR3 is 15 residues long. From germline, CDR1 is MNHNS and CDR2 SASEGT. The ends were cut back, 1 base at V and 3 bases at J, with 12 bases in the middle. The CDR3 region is CASSEDPVLKETQYF. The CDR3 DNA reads TGTGCCAGCAGTGAAGATCCGGTACTTAAAGAGACCCAGTACTTC.

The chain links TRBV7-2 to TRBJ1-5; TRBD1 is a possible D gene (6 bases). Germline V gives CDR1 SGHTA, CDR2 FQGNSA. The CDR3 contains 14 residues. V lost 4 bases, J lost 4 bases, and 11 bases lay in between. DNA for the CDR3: TGTGCCAGCAGCTATGAGGGGGGGAATCAGCCCCAGCATTTT. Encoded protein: CASSYEGGNQPQHF.